A single sample gave rise to the 11 T cell receptor beta chains below, sequenced in a study of blood T cells in healthy people across ages (dated by TCRdb to 2015 to 2017). The library relied on 5' RACE. Data came from an Illumina HiSeq 2500. The second PCR ran for about 7 to 11 cycles and used a J-beta primer mix along with a sample-barcoded 5' primer. Using fastp trimming at Q25 and MiXCR clonotype assembly, TCRdb reanalyzed the public sequencing data and kept in-frame beta chains. Every CDR3 protein is listed once, alongside the most common genes and DNA of its rows. The table for this sample lists approximately 600,000 distinct CDR3 sequences; about 53% of them were counted only once. The ten largest clonotypes hold 35% to 40% of the sample. Material for sequencing was blood. All receptors derive from a man in his 60s in good health.

The chain uses TRBV3-1 and TRBJ2-2; D not certain. V shed 2 bases and J shed 7 bases, with 8 bases lying between them. The CDR3 spans 13 residues. Germline values: CDR1 LGHDT, CDR2 YNNKEL (reference sequence). CDR3 sequence (DNA): TGTGCCAGCAGCCAAAGGCAAGGCGGGGAGCTGTTTTTT. Translated, it gives CASSQRQGGELFF. Filled out from reference TRBV3-1 and TRBJ2-2, the complete variable domain reads DTAVSQTPKYLVTQMGNDKSIKCEQNLGHDTMYWYKQDSKKFLKIMFSYNNKELIINETVPNRFSPKSPDKAHLNLHINSLELGDSAVYFCASSQRQGGELFFGEGSRLTVL.

The chain links TRBV3-1 to TRBJ1-2; D is perhaps TRBD1 (5 bases). This CDR3 has 14 amino acids. Germline loops: CDR1 LGHDT, CDR2 YNNKEL (reference sequence). V was pared by 5 bases and J by 3 bases, with 13 bases between. The CDR3 protein is CASSYPDRDYGYTF. The CDR3, as DNA: TGTGCCAGCAGCTATCCCGACAGAGACTATGGCTACACCTTC.

This clonotype appeared many times. The rearrangement joins TRBV5-1 to TRBJ2-5; D unresolved. The CDR3 sequence is 14 residues long. Germline V gives CDR1 SGHRS, CDR2 YFSETQ. Deletions cut 0 bases from V and 4 bases from J, with 10 bases between. DNA of the CDR3: TGCGCCAGCAGCTTGGCTGCTAATGGAGAGACCCAGTACTTC. Residues: CASSLAANGETQYF.

The chain joins TRBV2 to TRBJ2-5, with D perhaps being TRBD1 or TRBD2 (5 bases each). The CDR3 loop spans 13 amino acids. The V end was cut by 4 bases, the J end by 5 bases, with 11 bases between. Germline V lookup: CDR1 SNHLY, CDR2 FYNNEI. CDR3 DNA: TGTGCCAGCAGTGTTGGGTGGGGGGAGACCCAGTACTTC. It encodes CASSVGWGETQYF.

This clonotype has more than one count but fewer than ten. The rearrangement uses TRBV29-1 and TRBJ2-7; D unclear. Germline V gives CDR1 SQVTM, CDR2 ANQGSEA. V was trimmed by 3 bases and J by 1 base, leaving 10 bases between them. The CDR3 has 13 residues. The CDR3 DNA reads TGCAGCGTTGAGGCGGCAGCTTCCTACGAGCAGTACTTC. As protein: CSVEAAASYEQYF.

The chain is built from TRBV12-3 or TRBV12-4 and TRBJ1-1, with D uncertain. This CDR3 comprises 13 residues. With 3 bases removed from V and 1 base from J, the gap between germline ends came to 6 bases. The CDR3 region has the DNA TGTGCCAGCAGTTTGGAGAGGAACACTGAAGCTTTCTTT. Its translation is CASSLERNTEAFF.

The sample holds a few counts of this clonotype. V and J are TRBV29-1 and TRBJ2-1; 9 bases agree with TRBD1. The germline V gene has CDR1 SQVTM and CDR2 ANQGSEA. This CDR3 spans 13 amino acids. Trimming took 6 bases from V and 3 from J; bases not matched to a gene: 3. The CDR3 nucleotides read TGCAGCGTATCGACAGGGGGCTACAATGAGCAGTTCTTC. Amino acid sequence: CSVSTGGYNEQFF.

The chain has TRBV14 and TRBJ2-1; 7 bases match TRBD2. The length of the CDR3 is 14 residues. V lost 3 bases to trimming and J lost 8 bases; unmatched junction nucleotides: 7. The germline CDR1 and CDR2 sequences are SGHDN and FVKESK. The CDR3 reads CASSQTSWLDEQFF. In nucleotides, the CDR3 is TGTGCCAGCAGCCAGACTAGCTGGTTGGATGAGCAGTTCTTC.

J is TRBJ2-5 and V is TRBV10-3; D call uncertain. CDR1 and CDR2 from the germline V gene are ENHRY and SYGVKD. This CDR3 has 16 amino acids. Trimming cost V 3 bases and J 0 bases, with 14 bases left between them. This CDR3 is CAISDGSSLYQETQYF. In DNA, the CDR3 is TGTGCCATCAGTGACGGCAGTTCCTTGTACCAAGAGACCCAGTACTTC.

The J gene is TRBJ2-5, the V gene TRBV12-3 or TRBV12-4, with 11 bases aligning to TRBD1. The J call may be incorrect, as the DNA end agrees better with TRBJ2-7. The CDR3 sequence is 15 residues long. The CDR3 region has the DNA TGTGCCAGCAGGACGGGAGGGACAGGGGGCTACGAGCAGTACTTC. Its translation is CASRTGGTGGYEQYF.

The CDR3 sequence: CASSQGGDNYEQYF. In DNA form, the CDR3 reads TGTGCCAGCAGCCAGGGGGGGGATAATTACGAGCAGTACTTC. The chain joins TRBV13 to TRBJ2-4; the D call may be TRBD1 or TRBD2 (7 bases each). Matching the DNA end better, TRBJ2-7 makes the J call doubtful. The germline V gene has CDR1 PRHDT and CDR2 FYEKMQ (reference sequence). The CDR3 has 14 amino acids.